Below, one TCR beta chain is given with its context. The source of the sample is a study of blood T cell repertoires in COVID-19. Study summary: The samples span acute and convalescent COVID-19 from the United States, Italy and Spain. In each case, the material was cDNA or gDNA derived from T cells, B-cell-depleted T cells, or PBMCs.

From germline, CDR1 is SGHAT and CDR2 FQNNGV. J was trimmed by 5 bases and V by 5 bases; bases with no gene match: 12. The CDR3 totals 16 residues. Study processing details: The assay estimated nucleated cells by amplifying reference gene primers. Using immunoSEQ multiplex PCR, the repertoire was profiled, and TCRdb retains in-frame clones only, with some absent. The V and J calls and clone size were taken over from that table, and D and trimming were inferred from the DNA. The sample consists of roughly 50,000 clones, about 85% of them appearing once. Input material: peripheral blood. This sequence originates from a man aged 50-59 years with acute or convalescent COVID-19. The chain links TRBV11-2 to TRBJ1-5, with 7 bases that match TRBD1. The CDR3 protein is CASSPGQVGSDQPQHF. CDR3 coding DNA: TGTGCCAGCAGCCCAGGACAGGTAGGCTCGGATCAGCCCCAGCATTTT.